This T cell receptor beta chain was recorded in a study of blood T cells in healthy people across ages. Sample-barcoded 5' priming and a J-beta primer mix drove a second PCR of roughly 6 to 12 cycles. TCRdb analysed the 5' RACE reads with MiXCR anew, one entry per CDR3 protein. This table has 1,800,000 or so distinct CDR3 sequences, about two fifths appearing once. Every sample had a minimum of 6 million PBMCs isolated. The CDR3 runs 14 residues. Germline loops: CDR1 SGHDN, CDR2 FVKESK. Comment on this clonotype: Its target is unknown.

The study's findings and limits: With age, beta diversity per million T cells declined roughly linearly, significantly by approximately 40. Naive CD4+ cell counts and diversity both ran higher in long-lived than in aged donors.

Sequenced sample: blood. The chain combines TRBV14 with TRBJ2-4; possible D gene TRBD1, 5 bases. The J call is in doubt because the DNA end fits TRBJ2-7 better. The sequence came from a human donor in good health. In DNA, the CDR3 is TGTGCCAGCAGCCAAGTCAACAGGCCCTACGAGCAGTACTTC. It specifies CASSQVNRPYEQYF.